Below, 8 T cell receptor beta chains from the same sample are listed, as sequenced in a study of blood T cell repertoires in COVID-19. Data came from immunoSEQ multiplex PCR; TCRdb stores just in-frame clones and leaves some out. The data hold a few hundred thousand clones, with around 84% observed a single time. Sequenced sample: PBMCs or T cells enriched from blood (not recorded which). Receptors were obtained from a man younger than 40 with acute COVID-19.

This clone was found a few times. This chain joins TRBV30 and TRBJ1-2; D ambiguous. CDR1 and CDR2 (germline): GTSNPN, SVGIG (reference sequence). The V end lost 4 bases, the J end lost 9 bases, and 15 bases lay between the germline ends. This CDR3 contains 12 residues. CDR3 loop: CAWNPSGVSYTF. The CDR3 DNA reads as TGTGCCTGGAACCCGAGCGGGGTGAGCTACACCTTC.

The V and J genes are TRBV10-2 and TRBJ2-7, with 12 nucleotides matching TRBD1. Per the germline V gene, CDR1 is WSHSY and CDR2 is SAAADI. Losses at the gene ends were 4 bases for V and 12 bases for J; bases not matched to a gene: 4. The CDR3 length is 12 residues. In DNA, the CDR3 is TGCGCCAGCAGTGGGGGACAGGGGGCGGTGTACGTC. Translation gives CASSGGQGAVYV.

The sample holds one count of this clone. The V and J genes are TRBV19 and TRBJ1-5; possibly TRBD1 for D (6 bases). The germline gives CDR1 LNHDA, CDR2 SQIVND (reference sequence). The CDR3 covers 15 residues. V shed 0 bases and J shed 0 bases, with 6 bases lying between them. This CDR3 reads CASSIEGASNQPQHF. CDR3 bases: TGTGCCAGTAGTATAGAGGGGGCTAGCAATCAGCCCCAGCATTTT.

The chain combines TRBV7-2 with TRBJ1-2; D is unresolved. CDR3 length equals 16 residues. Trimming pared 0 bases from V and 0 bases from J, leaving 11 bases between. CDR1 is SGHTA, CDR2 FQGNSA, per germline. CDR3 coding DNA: TGTGCCAGCAGCTTAGCGGGAGGGTCTTCTAACTATGGCTACACCTTC. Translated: CASSLAGGSSNYGYTF.

The DNA of the CDR3 is TGTGCCAGCAGCCTAGGACAGGGTAGTTCACCCCTCCACTTT. Translation gives CASSLGQGSSPLHF. The chain uses TRBV7-2 and TRBJ1-6, with 8 bases identical to TRBD1. The CDR3 spans 14 residues. CDR1 is SGHTA and CDR2 is FQGNSA in the germline V gene. The V segment lost 5 bases and the J segment 9 bases; nucleotides outside the gene matches: 6.

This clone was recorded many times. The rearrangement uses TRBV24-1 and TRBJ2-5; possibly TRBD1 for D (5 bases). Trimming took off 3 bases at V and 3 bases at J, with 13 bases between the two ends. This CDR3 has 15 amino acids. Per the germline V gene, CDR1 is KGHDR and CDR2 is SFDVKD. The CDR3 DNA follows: TGTGCCACCAGTGATATACAGGAAGGCGAAGAGACCCAGTACTTC. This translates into CATSDIQEGEETQYF.

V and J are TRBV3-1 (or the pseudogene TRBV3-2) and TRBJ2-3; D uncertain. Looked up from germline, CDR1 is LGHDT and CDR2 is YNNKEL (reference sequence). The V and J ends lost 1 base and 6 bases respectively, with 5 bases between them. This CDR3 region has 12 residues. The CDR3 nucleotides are TGTGCCAGCAGCCAAGGAACTGATACGCAGTATTTT. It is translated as CASSQGTDTQYF.

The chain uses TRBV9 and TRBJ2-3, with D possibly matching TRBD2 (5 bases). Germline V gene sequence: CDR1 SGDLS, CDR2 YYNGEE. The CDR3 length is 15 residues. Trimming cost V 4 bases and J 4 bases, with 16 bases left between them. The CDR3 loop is CASSPHATRADTQYF. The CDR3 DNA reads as TGTGCCAGCAGCCCCCACGCTACGAGGGCAGATACGCAGTATTTT.